These 9 T cell receptor beta chains originate from one sample sequenced in a study of blood T cell repertoires in COVID-19. Generated by immunoSEQ multiplex PCR, the TCRdb table keeps only in-frame clones and is missing some. The sample consists of 150,000 or so clones, about four fifths of them appearing once. Specimen: PBMCs or T cells enriched from blood (not recorded which). All receptors come from a man over 45 who had recovered from COVID-19.

V and J are TRBV10-3 and TRBJ1-2, with 12 bases lining up with TRBD1. Germline-derived CDR1 and CDR2 are ENHRY and SYGVKD. J gave up 6 bases and V 4 bases, and 6 bases lay outside the gene matches. There are 15 residues in the CDR3. CDR3 nucleotides: TGTGCCATCAGTGCGGGACAGGGGGCTATCGATGGCTACACCTTC. Its protein is CAISAGQGAIDGYTF.

This clone was found a few times. The chain has TRBV4-2 and TRBJ1-5; D is uncertain. This CDR3 comprises 15 residues. Germline values: CDR1 LGHNA, CDR2 YNFKEQ. V was pared by 0 bases and J by 3 bases, with 9 bases between. CDR3 loop: CASSQDQVPNQPQHF. CDR3 coding DNA: TGTGCCAGCAGCCAAGATCAGGTACCCAATCAGCCCCAGCATTTT.

The chain combines TRBV9 with TRBJ2-4; maybe TRBD2 (7 bases). The length of the CDR3 is 17 residues. Germline V CDR1 and CDR2: SGDLS, YYNGEE. The V and J ends lost 4 bases and 2 bases respectively, with 19 bases between them. This CDR3 reads CASSSYRGGGTKNIQYF. CDR3 nucleotide sequence: TGTGCCAGCAGCTCCTATCGGGGCGGGGGCACCAAAAACATTCAGTACTTC.

The chain couples TRBV4-2 to TRBJ2-3, with 13 bases lining up with TRBD2. The V and J ends lost 0 bases and 6 bases, in that order; junction bases with no gene match: 12. Germline V gene sequence: CDR1 LGHNA, CDR2 YNFKEQ. The CDR3 is 19 residues long. In DNA, the CDR3 is TGTGCCAGCAGCCAAGACCCTACTAGCGGGGGGGCCCTCACGGATACGCAGTATTTT. Its translation: CASSQDPTSGGALTDTQYF.

This clone was counted a single time. For the CDR3, the DNA is TGTGCCAGCAGCTTACAGGGGGCGGATCAGCCCCAGCATTTT. Its protein product is CASSLQGADQPQHF. The chain recombines TRBV6-5 with TRBJ1-5; 9 bases align to TRBD1. CDR1 and CDR2 from the germline V gene are MNHEY and SVGAGI. There are 14 residues in the CDR3. V shed 6 bases and J 5 bases; nucleotides not matched to a gene: 5.

This chain connects TRBV5-8 to TRBJ2-7; TRBD2 matches at 8 bases. The CDR3 contains 13 residues. Trimming cost V 4 bases and J 3 bases; bases outside gene matches: 3. Germline V gives CDR1 SGHTS, CDR2 YDEGEE. The CDR3 DNA sequence: TGTGCCAGCAGCCGCGGGGGGCACTACGAGCAGTACTTC. This codes for CASSRGGHYEQYF.

This clone was picked up a small number of times. This chain links TRBV7-8 with TRBJ1-5; perhaps TRBD1 as D (6 bases). The length of the CDR3 is 13 residues. Trimming stripped 2 bases from V and 6 bases from J, with 8 bases between. In germline, CDR1 is SGHVS, CDR2 FQNEAQ. The CDR3 here is CASSLRDIQPQHF. In DNA form, the CDR3 reads TGTGCCAGCAGCTTAAGGGACATTCAGCCCCAGCATTTT.

This chain uses TRBV5-1 with TRBJ2-6; tentatively, D is TRBD2 (7 bases). The CDR3 runs 17 residues. In germline, CDR1 is SGHRS, CDR2 YFSETQ. Trimming left V 0 bases short and J 0 bases short, with 10 bases between. The chain's CDR3 is CASSLVRGASGANVLTF. CDR3 bases: TGCGCCAGCAGCTTGGTACGGGGGGCCTCTGGGGCCAACGTCCTGACTTTC. The whole variable domain, remainder taken from reference TRBV5-1 and TRBJ2-6, is KAGVTQTPRYLIKTRGQQVTLSCSPISGHRSVSWYQQTPGQGLQFLFEYFSETQRNKGNFPGRFSGRQFSNSRSEMNVSTLELGDSALYLCASSLVRGASGANVLTFGAGSRLTVL.

The chain combines TRBV7-3 with TRBJ1-1, with D possibly being TRBD1 (6 bases). The germline CDR1 and CDR2 sequences are SGHTA and FQGTGA. Deletions cut 5 bases from V and 2 bases from J, with 9 bases between. CDR3 size: 13 residues. The CDR3 nucleotides are TGTGCCAGCAGCCAGGGGCACAACACTGAAGCTTTCTTT. Protein: CASSQGHNTEAFF.